This T cell receptor (beta chain) stems from a study of blood T cell repertoires in COVID-19. Across the whole study: Samples came from the United States, Italy and Spain, spanning acute and convalescent COVID-19. Sources were T cells, B-cell-depleted T cells, or PBMCs; the material itself was cDNA or gDNA.

Original analysis: Cell counts per sample came from amplifying reference gene primers. Profiling relied on immunoSEQ multiplex PCR, and the TCRdb table lists in-frame clones only, not all of them. Clonal size and the V and J genes are those of that table, whereas D and trimming came from the DNA. This sample has about 90,000 clones, with 75% to 95% found just once. This receptor was taken from a man aged 45-65 years with acute or convalescent COVID-19. The sequencing sample was made of peripheral blood.

CDR3 residues: CAISSGISGANVLTF. The CDR3 coding sequence is TGTGCCATCAGCTCAGGGATCTCTGGGGCCAACGTCCTGACTTTC. This chain uses TRBV10-3 with TRBJ2-6; a weak D match, TRBD1 (5 bases). Trimming pared 6 bases from V and 0 bases from J, leaving 9 bases between. Germline V gene lookup returns CDR1 ENHRY and CDR2 SYGVKD. The CDR3 sequence is 15 residues long.